This T cell receptor (beta chain) is drawn from a study of technical replicates of blood from a handful of donors. The CDR3 runs 11 residues. Trimming took 10 bases from V and 5 from J, leaving 8 bases between them. CDR1 is SNHLY and CDR2 is FYNNEI in the germline V gene. Sequencing used immunoSEQ multiplex PCR; TCRdb keeps in-frame clones, though not all of them. The sample contains 75,000 to 100,000 clones, roughly 96% of which appear only once. Sequencing input: T cells isolated from PBMCs. The gene calls are TRBV2 and TRBJ2-2, with unresolved D. This clonotype was obtained from a human donor in good health. For the CDR3, the DNA is TGTGCCATACAAGTTACCGGGGAGCTGTTTTTT. It yields the protein CAIQVTGELFF.